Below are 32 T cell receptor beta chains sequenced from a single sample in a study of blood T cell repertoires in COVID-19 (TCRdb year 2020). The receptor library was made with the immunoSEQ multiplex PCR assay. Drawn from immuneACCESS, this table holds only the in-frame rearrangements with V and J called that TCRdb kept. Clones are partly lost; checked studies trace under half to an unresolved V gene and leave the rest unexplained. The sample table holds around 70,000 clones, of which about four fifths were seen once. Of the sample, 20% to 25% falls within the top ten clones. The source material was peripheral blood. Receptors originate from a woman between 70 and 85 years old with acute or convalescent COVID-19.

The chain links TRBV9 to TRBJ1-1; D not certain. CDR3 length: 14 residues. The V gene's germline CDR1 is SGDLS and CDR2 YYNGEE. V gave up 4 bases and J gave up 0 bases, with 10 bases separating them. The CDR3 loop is CASSSLSVNTEAFF. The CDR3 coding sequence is TGTGCCAGCAGCAGTCTCTCGGTGAACACTGAAGCTTTCTTT.

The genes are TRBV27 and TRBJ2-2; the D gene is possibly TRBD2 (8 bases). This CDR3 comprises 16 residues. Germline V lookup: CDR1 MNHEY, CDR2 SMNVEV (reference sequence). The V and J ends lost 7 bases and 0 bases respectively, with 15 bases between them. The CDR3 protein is CASKYRGLANTGELFF. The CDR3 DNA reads TGTGCCAGCAAATACAGGGGACTAGCGAACACCGGGGAGCTGTTTTTT.

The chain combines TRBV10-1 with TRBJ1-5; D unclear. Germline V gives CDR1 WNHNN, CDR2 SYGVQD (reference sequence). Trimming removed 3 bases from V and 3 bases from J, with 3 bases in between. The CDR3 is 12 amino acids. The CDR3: CASSDHNQPQHF. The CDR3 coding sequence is TGCGCCAGCAGTGACCACAATCAGCCCCAGCATTTT.

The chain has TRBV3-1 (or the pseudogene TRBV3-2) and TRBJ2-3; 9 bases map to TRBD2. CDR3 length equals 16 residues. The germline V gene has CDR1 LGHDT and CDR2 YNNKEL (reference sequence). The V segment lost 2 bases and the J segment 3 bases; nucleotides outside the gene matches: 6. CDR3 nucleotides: TGTGCCAGCAGCCAAAATCCGGGACTAGCAACAGATACGCAGTATTTT. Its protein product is CASSQNPGLATDTQYF.

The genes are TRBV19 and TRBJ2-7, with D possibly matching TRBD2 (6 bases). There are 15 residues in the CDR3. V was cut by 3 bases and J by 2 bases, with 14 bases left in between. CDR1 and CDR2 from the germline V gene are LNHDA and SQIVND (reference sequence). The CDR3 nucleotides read TGTGCCAGTAGTATGGGGGACCGGAGGGCCTACGAGCAGTACTTC. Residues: CASSMGDRRAYEQYF.

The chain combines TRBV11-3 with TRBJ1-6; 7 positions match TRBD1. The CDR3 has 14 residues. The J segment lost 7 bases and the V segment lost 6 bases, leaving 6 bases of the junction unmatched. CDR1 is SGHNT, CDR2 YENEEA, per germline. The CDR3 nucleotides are TGTGCCAGCAGGACCGGGACAGAAAATTCACCCCTCCACTTT. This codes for CASRTGTENSPLHF.

CDR3 nucleotide sequence: TGCAGCGCGAAGCGGGAGGGCCGGGGATACGAGCAGTACTTC. Translated: CSAKREGRGYEQYF. The chain is built from TRBV29-1 and TRBJ2-7; TRBD2 aligns across 10 bases. J was trimmed by 4 bases and V by 7 bases; bases with no gene match: 10. CDR1 and CDR2 (germline): SQVTM, ANQGSEA. This CDR3 has 14 amino acids.

The CDR3 DNA is TGCGCCAGCTTTCTATACAATGAGCAGTTCTTC. Amino acids: CASFLYNEQFF. The V call is TRBV23-1, the J call TRBJ2-1; no clear D. TRBV23-1 falls under the ORF class, with uncertain function. V was trimmed by 8 bases and J by 4 bases, leaving 6 bases between them. This CDR3 is built from 11 residues.

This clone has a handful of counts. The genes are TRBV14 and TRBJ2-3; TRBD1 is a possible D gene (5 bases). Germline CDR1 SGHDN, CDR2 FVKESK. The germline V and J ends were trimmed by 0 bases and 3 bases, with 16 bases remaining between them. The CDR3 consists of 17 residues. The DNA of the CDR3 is TGTGCCAGCAGCCAAGATAGTACAGGCCCGTTAACAGATACGCAGTATTTT. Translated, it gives CASSQDSTGPLTDTQYF.

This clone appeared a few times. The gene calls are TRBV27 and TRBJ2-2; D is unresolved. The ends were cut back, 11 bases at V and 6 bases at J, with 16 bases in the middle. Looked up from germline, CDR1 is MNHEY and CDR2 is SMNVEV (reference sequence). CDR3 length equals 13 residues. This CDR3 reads CAYAYARAGELFF. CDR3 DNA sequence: TGTGCCTACGCATACGCCCGGGCCGGGGAGCTGTTTTTT.

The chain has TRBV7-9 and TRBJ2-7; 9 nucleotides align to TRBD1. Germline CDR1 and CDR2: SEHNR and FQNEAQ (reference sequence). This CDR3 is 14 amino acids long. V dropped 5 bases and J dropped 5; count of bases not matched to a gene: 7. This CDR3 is CASSRTGVQDEQYF. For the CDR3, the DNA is TGTGCCAGCAGCCGGACAGGGGTCCAGGACGAGCAGTACTTC.

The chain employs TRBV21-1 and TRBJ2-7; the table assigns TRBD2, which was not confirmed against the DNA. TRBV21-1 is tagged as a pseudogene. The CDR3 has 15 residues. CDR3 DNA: TGTGCCAGCAAGTCTTGGGGGGAGAGCTCCTACGAGCAGTACTTC. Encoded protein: CASKSWGESSYEQYF.

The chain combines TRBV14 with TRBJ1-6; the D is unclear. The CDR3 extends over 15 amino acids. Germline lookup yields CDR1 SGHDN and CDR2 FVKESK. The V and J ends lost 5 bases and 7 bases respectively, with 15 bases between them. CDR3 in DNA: TGTGCCAGCAGCGATCTTCGGGGAGGGAATTCACCCCTCCACTTT. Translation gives CASSDLRGGNSPLHF.

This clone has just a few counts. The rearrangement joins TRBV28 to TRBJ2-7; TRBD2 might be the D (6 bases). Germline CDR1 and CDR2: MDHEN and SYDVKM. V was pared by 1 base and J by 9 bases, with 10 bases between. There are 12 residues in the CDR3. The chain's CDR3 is CASSLFWGGQYF. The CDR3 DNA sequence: TGTGCCAGCAGTTTATTCTGGGGAGGGCAGTACTTC.

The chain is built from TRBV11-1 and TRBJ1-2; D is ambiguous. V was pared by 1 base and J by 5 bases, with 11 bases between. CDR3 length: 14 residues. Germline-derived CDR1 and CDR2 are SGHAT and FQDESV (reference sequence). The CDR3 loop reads CASSLDAGSYGYTF. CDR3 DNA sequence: TGTGCCAGCAGCTTAGATGCGGGGTCGTATGGCTACACCTTC.

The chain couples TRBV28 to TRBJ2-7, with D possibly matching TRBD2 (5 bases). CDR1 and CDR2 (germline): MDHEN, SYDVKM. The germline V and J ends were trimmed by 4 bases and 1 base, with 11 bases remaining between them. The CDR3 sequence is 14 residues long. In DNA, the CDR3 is TGTGCCAGCAGTTGGCCCCGGGGATCCTACGAGCAGTACTTC. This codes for CASSWPRGSYEQYF. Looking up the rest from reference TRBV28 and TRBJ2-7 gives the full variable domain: DVKVTQSSRYLVKRTGEKVFLECVQDMDHENMFWYRQDPGLGLRLIYFSYDVKMKEKGDIPEGYSVSREKKERFSLILESASTNQTSMYLCASSWPRGSYEQYFGPGTRLTVT.

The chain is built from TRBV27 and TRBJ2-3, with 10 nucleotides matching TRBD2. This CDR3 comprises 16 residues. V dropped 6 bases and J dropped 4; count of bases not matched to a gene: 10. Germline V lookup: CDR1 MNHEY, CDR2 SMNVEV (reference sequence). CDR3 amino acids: CASRQIAGGVADTQYF. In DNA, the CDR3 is TGTGCCAGCAGGCAGATAGCGGGAGGTGTGGCAGATACGCAGTATTTT.

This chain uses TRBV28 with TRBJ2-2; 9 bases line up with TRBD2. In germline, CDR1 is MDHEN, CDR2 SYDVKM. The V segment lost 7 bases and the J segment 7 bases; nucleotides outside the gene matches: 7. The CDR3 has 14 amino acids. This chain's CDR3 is CASNAGGPDGELFF. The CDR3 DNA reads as TGTGCCAGCAACGCGGGAGGGCCGGACGGGGAGCTGTTTTTT. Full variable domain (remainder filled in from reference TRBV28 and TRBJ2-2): DVKVTQSSRYLVKRTGEKVFLECVQDMDHENMFWYRQDPGLGLRLIYFSYDVKMKEKGDIPEGYSVSREKKERFSLILESASTNQTSMYLCASNAGGPDGELFFGEGSRLTVL.

This CDR3 reads CASSLGGQRYGYTF. For the CDR3, the DNA is TGTGCCAGCAGCTTAGGAGGACAGAGGTATGGCTACACCTTC. V and J are TRBV13 and TRBJ1-2, with a weak D call TRBD1 (6 bases). The CDR3 consists of 14 residues. Germline CDR1 reads PRHDT; CDR2 reads FYEKMQ (reference sequence). Trimming removed 0 bases from V and 5 bases from J, with 10 bases in between.

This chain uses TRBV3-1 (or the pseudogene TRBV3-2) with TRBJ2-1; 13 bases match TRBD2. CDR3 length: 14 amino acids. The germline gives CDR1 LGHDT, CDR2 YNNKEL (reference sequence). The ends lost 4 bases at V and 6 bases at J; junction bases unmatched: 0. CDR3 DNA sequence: TGTGCCAGCAGCCGACTAGCGGGGGGCAATGAGCAGTTCTTC. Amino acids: CASSRLAGGNEQFF.

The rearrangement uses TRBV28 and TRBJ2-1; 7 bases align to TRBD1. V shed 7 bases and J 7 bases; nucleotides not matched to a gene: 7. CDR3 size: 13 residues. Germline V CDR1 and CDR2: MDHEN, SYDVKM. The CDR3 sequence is CASMRPDRNEQFF. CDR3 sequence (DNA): TGTGCCAGCATGAGACCGGACAGGAATGAGCAGTTCTTC.

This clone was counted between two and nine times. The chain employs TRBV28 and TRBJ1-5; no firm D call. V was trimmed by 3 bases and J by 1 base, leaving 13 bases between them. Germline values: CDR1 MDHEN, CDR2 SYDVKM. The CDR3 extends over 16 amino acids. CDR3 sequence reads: CASSFIGEGSNQPQHF. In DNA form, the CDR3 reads TGTGCCAGCAGTTTTATCGGGGAAGGAAGCAATCAGCCCCAGCATTTT.

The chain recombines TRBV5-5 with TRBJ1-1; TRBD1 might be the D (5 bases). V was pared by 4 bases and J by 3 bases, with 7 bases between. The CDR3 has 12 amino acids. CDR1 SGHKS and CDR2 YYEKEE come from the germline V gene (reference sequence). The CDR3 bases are TGTGCCAGCAGCATGACAGACACTGAAGCTTTCTTT. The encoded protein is CASSMTDTEAFF.

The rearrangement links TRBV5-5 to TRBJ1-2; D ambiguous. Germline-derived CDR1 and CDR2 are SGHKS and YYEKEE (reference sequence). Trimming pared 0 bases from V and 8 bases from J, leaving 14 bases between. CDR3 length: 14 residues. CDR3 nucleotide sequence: TGTGCCAGCAGCTTGGGCACCCAACTATGGGGCTACACCTTC. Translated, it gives CASSLGTQLWGYTF.

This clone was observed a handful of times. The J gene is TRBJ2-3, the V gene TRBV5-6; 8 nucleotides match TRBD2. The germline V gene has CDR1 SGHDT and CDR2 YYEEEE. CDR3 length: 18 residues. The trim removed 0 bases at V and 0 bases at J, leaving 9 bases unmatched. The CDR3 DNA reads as TGTGCCAGCAGCTTGGTTTCGTGGGCTAGCGGGAGCACAGATACGCAGTATTTT. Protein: CASSLVSWASGSTDTQYF.

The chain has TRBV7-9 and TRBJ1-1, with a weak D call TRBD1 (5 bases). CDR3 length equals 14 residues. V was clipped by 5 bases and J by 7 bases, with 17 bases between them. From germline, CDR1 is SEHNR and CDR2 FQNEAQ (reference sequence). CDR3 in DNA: TGTGCCAGCAGCCACCGGGCCCGGGGGAGTGAAGCTTTCTTT. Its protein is CASSHRARGSEAFF.

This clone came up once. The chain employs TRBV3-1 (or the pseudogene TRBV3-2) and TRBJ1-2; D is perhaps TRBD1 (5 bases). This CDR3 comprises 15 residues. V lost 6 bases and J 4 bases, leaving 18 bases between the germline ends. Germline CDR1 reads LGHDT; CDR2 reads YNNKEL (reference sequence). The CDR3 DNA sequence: TGTGCCAGCAGACCCCTGGACACCTGGATCTATGGCTACACCTTC. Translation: CASRPLDTWIYGYTF.

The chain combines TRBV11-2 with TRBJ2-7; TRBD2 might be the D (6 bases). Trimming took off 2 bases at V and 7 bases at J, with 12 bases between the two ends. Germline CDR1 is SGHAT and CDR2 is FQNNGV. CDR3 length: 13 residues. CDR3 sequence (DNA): TGTGCCAGCAGCTTACGCGTTGGGGGGGAGCAGTACTTC. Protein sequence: CASSLRVGGEQYF.

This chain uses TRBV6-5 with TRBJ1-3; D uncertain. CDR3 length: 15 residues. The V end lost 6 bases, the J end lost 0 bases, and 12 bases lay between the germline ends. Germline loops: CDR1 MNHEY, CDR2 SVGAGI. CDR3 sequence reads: CASSTTATSGNTIYF. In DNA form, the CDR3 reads TGTGCCAGCAGCACCACTGCAACCTCTGGAAACACCATATATTTT.

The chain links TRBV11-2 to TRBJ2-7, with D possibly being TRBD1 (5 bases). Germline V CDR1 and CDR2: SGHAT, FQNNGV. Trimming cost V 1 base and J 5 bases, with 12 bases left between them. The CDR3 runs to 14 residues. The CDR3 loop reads CASSLVRGTDEQYF. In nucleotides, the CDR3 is TGTGCCAGCAGCTTAGTAAGGGGAACAGACGAGCAGTACTTC.

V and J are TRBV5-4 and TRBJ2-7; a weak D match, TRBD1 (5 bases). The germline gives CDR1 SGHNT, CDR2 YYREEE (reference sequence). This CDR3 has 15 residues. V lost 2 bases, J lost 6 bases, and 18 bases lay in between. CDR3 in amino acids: CASSLRGPLPSEQYF. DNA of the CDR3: TGTGCCAGCAGCTTAAGGGGTCCCCTACCTTCCGAGCAGTACTTC.

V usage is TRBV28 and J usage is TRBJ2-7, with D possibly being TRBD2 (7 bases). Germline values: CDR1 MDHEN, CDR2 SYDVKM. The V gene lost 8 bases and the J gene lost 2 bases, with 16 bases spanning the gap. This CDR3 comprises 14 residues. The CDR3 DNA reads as TGTGCCAGCGAGGGGGGGCTTAGGCCCTACGAGCAGTACTTC. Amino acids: CASEGGLRPYEQYF.